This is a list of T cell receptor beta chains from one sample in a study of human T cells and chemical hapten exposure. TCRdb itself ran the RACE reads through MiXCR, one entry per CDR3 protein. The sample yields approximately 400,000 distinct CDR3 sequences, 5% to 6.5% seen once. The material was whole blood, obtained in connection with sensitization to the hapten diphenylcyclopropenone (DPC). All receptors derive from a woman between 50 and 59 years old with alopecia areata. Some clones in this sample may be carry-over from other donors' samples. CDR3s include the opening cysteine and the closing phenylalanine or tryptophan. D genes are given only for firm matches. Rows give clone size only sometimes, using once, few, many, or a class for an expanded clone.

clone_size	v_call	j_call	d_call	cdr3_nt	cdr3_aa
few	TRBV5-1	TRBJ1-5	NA	TGCGCCAGCAGCTTAGATGGGACCAATCAGCCCCAGCATTTT	CASSLDGTNQPQHF
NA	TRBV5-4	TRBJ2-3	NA	TGTGCCAGCAGCCCTAAGGCCATCGCAGATACGCAGTATTTT	CASSPKAIADTQYF
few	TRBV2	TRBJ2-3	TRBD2	TGTGCCAGCAGTGAAGCGCGACTAGCGGGGTTAGGCACAGATACGCAGTATTTT	CASSEARLAGLGTDTQYF
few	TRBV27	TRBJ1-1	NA	TGTGCCAGCAGTGTCGACAAAAGGGGGTATGTAAATACTGAAGCTTTCTTT	CASSVDKRGYVNTEAFF
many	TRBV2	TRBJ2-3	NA	TGTGCCAGCTGGTCAAGAACGCATACGCAGTATTTT	CASWSRTHTQYF
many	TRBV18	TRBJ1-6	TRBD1	TGTGCCAGCTCCCCAGGACAGGGTGGAAATTCACCCCTCCACTTT	CASSPGQGGNSPLHF
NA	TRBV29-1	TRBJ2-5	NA	TGCAGCGGTACTCGAGAGACCCAGTACTTC	CSGTRETQYF
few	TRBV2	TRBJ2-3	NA	TGTGCCAGCAGTGAGGGGGGACCATCAGATACGCAGTATTTT	CASSEGGPSDTQYF
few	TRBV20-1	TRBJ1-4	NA	TGCAGTGCTAGAGATATGAGGACAGTTAATGAAAAACTGTTTTTT	CSARDMRTVNEKLFF
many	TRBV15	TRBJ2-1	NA	TGTGCCACCAGCAGAGATTTGGCTACAGGCAATGAGCAGTTCTTC	CATSRDLATGNEQFF
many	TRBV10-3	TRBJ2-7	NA	TGTGCCATCAGTGAGGATCGGAGGGGCACCTACGAGCAGTACTTC	CAISEDRRGTYEQYF
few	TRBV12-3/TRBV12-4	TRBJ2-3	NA	TGTGCCAGCAGTTTTCTTGTCGAGGGTACGCAGTATTTT	CASSFLVEGTQYF
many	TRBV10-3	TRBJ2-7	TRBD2	TGTGCCATCAGCAGCACTAGCGGGAGGGCCTCGTTCTACGAGCAGTACTTC	CAISSTSGRASFYEQYF
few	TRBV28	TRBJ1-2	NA	TGTGCCAGCAGTTCCCCCATAGGGGCTGGCTATGGCTACACCTTC	CASSSPIGAGYGYTF
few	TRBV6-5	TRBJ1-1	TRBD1	TGTGCCACCAGACCGGGACAGGCATTTTTTAACACTGAAGCTTTCTTT	CATRPGQAFFNTEAFF
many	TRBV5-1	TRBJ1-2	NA	TGCGCCAGCGGGGCAGGGGATACCGGCTACACCTTC	CASGAGDTGYTF
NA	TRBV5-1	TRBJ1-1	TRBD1	TGCGCCTCAGCAGGGACAGTGATGAACACTGAAGCTTTCTTT	CASAGTVMNTEAFF
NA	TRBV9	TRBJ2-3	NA	TGTGCCAGCAGCGTAGCGGGGGGCCAGGATACGCAGTATTTT	CASSVAGGQDTQYF
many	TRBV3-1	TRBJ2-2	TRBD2	TGTGCCAGCAGCCGGACCGGGGGGGCGAGGACCGGGGAGCTGTTTTTT	CASSRTGGARTGELFF
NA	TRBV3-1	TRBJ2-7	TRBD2	TGTGCCAGCAGGCGAATAGCGGGGGAAGAGCAGTACTTC	CASRRIAGEEQYF
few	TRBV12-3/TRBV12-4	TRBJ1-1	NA	TGTGCCAGCCAACCGGGACCCCAAATGAACACTGAAGCTTTCTTT	CASQPGPQMNTEAFF
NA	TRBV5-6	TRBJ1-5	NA	TGTGCCAGCAGCCTTTCTACCGAGGGGAATCAGCCCCAGCATTTT	CASSLSTEGNQPQHF
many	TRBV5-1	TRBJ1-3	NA	TGCGCCAGCAGCCCCGGACAGAATGGAAACACCATATATTTT	CASSPGQNGNTIYF
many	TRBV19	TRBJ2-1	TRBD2	TGTGCCAGTACCCCCCTCTCTAGCGGTAGCTCCTACAATGAGCAGTTCTTC	CASTPLSSGSSYNEQFF
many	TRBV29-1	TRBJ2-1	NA	TGCAGCGTTGAGCCGGGTAGTAATGAGCAGTTCTTC	CSVEPGSNEQFF
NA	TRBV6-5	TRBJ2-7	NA	TGTGCCAGCAGTTACGAACAGATAAACCACGAGCAGTACTTC	CASSYEQINHEQYF
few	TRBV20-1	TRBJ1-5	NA	TGCAGTGCTAGAGAGGCCCCCAATCAGCCCCAGCATTTT	CSAREAPNQPQHF
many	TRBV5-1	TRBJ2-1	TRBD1	TGCGCCAGCAGCTTAGGGGGCAGATCTACCTTCAATGAGCAGTTCTTC	CASSLGGRSTFNEQFF
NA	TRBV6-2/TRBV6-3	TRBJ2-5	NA	TGTGCCAGCAGTTACTCCCTGGGTTCGGAGACCCAGTACTTC	CASSYSLGSETQYF
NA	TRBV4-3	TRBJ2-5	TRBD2	TGCGCCAGCAGCCAAGGAACAGCGGGAGGAAGGAGAGAGACCCAGTACTTC	CASSQGTAGGRRETQYF
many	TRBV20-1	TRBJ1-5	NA	TGCAGTGCCTCACCTGCGGGGATAGGCAATCAGCCCCAGCATTTT	CSASPAGIGNQPQHF
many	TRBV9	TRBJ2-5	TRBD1	TGTGCCAGCAGCGTAGGGCAGGGGGCCGAGACCCAGTACTTC	CASSVGQGAETQYF
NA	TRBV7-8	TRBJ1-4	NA	TGTGCCAGCAGCTTAGCGCCTTCCGGGGTCAAGGCAATCCTGCTTTTT	CASSLAPSGVKAILLF
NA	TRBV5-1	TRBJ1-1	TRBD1	TGCGCCAGCAGCCGCCGGCAGGGGGAAACTGAAGCTTTCTTT	CASSRRQGETEAFF
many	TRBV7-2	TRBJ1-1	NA	TGTGCCAGCAGCGAATCTACCGGGTCGCTCCTAAAAACGGCTTTCTTT	CASSESTGSLLKTAFF
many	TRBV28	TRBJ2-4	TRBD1	TGTGCCAGCAGGCAGGGACAGTCCAAAAACATTCAGTACTTC	CASRQGQSKNIQYF
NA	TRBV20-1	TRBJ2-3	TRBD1	TGCAGTGCGAGATCCGGGACAGGGGGACACACAGATACGCAGTATTTT	CSARSGTGGHTDTQYF
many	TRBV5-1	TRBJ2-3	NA	TGCGCCAGCAGCCCCCCGGGGGCCGGTCTCACAGATACGCAGTATTTT	CASSPPGAGLTDTQYF
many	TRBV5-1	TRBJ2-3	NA	TGCGCCAGCAGCAGGGACATAGATACGCAGTATTTT	CASSRDIDTQYF
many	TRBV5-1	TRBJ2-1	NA	TGCGCCAGCAGCCCGGGTTCCTGGGGCTCCTACAATGAGCAGTTCTTC	CASSPGSWGSYNEQFF
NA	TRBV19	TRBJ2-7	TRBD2	TGTGCCAGTACCCCTAGCGGGATGGGGTCCTACGAGCAGTACTTC	CASTPSGMGSYEQYF
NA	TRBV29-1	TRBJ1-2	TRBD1	TGCTGCGTCCCCTATTCGACAGGGAACTATGGCTACACCTTC	CCVPYSTGNYGYTF
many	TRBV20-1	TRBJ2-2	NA	TGCAGTGCTAGAGATGTGAGGGAGGGGGAGCTGTTTTTT	CSARDVREGELFF
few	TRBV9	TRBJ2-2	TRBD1	TGTGCCAGCAGCGTAGGGGGACAGACCCTAGGGACCGGGGAGCTGTTTTTT	CASSVGGQTLGTGELFF
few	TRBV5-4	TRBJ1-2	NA	TGTGCCAGCAGCATTCCGGGACATCTCTATGGCTACACCTTC	CASSIPGHLYGYTF